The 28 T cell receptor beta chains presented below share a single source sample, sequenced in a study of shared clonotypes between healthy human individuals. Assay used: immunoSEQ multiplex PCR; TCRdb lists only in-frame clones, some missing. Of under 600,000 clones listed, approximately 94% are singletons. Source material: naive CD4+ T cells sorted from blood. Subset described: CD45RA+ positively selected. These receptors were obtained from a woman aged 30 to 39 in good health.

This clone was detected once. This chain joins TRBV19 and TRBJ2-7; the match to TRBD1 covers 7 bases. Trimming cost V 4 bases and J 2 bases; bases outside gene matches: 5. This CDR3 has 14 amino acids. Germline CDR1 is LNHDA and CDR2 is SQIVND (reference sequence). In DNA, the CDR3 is TGTGCCAGTAGTACACAGGGGTTCCCCTACGAGCAGTACTTC. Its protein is CASSTQGFPYEQYF.

Here the CDR3 DNA reads TGTGCCAGCAGCCCGGGACAGGGGTTTCCACCCCTCCACTTT. It yields the protein CASSPGQGFPPLHF. V is TRBV2 and J is TRBJ1-6; 10 bases are a match to TRBD1. Germline V gene lookup returns CDR1 SNHLY and CDR2 FYNNEI. The CDR3 runs to 14 residues. The trim removed 6 bases at V and 11 bases at J, leaving 7 bases unmatched.

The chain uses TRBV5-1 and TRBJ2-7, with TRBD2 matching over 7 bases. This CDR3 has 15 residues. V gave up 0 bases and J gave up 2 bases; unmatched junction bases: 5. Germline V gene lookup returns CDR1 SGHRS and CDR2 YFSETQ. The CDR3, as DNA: TGCGCCAGCAGCTTGGTTGGGGAGGGCCCCTACGAGCAGTACTTC. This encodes CASSLVGEGPYEQYF.

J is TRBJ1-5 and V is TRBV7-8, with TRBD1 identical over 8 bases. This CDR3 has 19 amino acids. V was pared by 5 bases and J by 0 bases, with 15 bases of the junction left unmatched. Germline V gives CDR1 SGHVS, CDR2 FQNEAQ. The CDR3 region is CASSPRTGPPFYSNQPQHF. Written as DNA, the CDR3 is TGTGCCAGCAGCCCCCGGACAGGGCCCCCGTTCTATAGCAATCAGCCCCAGCATTTT. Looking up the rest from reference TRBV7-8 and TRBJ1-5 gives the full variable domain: GAGVSQSPRYKVAKRGQDVALRCDPISGHVSLFWYQQALGQGPEFLTYFQNEAQLDKSGLPSDRFFAERPEGSVSTLKIQRTQQEDSAVYLCASSPRTGPPFYSNQPQHFGDGTRLSIL.

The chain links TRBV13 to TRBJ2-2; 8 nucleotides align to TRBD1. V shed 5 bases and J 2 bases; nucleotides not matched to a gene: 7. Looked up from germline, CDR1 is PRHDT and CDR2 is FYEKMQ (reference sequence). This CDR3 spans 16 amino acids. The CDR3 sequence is CASSRPTGANTGELFF. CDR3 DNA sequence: TGTGCCAGCAGCAGACCGACAGGGGCAAACACCGGGGAGCTGTTTTTT.

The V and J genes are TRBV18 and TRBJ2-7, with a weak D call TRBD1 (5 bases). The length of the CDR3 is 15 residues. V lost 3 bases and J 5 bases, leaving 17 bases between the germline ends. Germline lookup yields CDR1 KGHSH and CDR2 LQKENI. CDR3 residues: CASSPRQGRSDEQYF. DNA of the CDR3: TGTGCCAGCTCACCGAGGCAGGGTCGAAGTGACGAGCAGTACTTC.

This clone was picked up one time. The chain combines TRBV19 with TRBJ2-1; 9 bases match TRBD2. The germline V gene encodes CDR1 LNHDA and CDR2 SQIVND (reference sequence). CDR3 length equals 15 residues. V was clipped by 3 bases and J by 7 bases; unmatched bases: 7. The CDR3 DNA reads TGTGCCAGTAGTATTGTATCCGGACTAGCGAATGAGCAGTTCTTC. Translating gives CASSIVSGLANEQFF.

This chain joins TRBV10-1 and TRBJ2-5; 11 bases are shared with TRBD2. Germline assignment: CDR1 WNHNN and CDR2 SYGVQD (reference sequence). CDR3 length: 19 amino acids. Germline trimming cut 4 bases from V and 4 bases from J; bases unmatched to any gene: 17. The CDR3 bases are TGCGCCAGCAGTGTTGATACTAGCGGGAGAGATCACGCGAGAGAGACCCAGTACTTC. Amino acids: CASSVDTSGRDHARETQYF.

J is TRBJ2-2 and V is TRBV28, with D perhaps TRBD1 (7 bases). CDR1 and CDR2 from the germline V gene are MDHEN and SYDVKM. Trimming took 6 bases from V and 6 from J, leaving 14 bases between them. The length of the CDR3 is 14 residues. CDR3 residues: CASSPGGGAGELFF. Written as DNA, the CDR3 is TGTGCCAGCAGCCCTGGAGGGGGCGCCGGGGAGCTGTTTTTT.

CDR3 sequence reads: CASSEGGYDSGNQPQHF. The CDR3, as DNA: TGTGCCAGCAGTGAAGGAGGGTATGACTCCGGCAATCAGCCCCAGCATTTT. The V call is TRBV2, the J call TRBJ1-5; D gene unclear. The CDR3 extends over 17 amino acids. Germline assignment: CDR1 SNHLY and CDR2 FYNNEI. V gave up 1 base and J gave up 2 bases, with 15 bases separating them.

The CDR3 protein is CASSAIAGSYNEQFF. In DNA form, the CDR3 reads TGTGCCAGCAGCGCGATAGCGGGATCTTACAATGAGCAGTTCTTC. The chain links TRBV6-4 to TRBJ2-1, with 8 bases fitting TRBD2. Germline CDR1 reads MRHNA; CDR2 reads SNTAGT. The CDR3 contains 15 residues. V lost 6 bases to trimming and J lost 4 bases; unmatched junction nucleotides: 8.

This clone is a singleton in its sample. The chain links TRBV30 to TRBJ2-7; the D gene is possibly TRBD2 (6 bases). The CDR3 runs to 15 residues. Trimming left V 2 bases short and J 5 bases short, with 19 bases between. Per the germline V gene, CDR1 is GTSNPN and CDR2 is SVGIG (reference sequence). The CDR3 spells CAWSTPAGWRNEQYF. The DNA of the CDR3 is TGTGCCTGGAGTACCCCAGCGGGTTGGAGGAACGAGCAGTACTTC.

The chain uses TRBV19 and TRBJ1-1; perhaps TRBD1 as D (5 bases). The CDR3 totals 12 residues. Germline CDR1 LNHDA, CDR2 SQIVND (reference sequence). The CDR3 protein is CAVRDPGTEAFF. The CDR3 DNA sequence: TGTGCTGTTCGGGACCCAGGCACTGAAGCTTTCTTT.

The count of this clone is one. The CDR3 reads CASTDTRSYEQYF. As DNA, the CDR3 is TGTGCCAGCACCGATACGAGGTCCTACGAGCAGTACTTC. The chain combines TRBV28 with TRBJ2-7; D not resolved. Germline CDR1 reads MDHEN; CDR2 reads SYDVKM. The CDR3 consists of 13 residues. V lost 7 bases and J lost 1, with 11 bases in between.

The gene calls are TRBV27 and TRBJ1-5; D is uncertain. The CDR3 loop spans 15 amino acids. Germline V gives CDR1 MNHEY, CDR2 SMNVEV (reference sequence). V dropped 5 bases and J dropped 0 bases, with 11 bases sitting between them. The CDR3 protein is CASSPSWISNQPQHF. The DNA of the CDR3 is TGTGCCAGCAGTCCCAGTTGGATTAGCAATCAGCCCCAGCATTTT.

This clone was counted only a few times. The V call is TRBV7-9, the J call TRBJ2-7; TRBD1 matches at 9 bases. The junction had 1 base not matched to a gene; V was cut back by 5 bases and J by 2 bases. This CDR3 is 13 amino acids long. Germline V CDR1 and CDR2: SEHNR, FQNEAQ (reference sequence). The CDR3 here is CASSRDRAYEQYF. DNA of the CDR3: TGTGCCAGCAGCCGGGACAGGGCCTACGAGCAGTACTTC.

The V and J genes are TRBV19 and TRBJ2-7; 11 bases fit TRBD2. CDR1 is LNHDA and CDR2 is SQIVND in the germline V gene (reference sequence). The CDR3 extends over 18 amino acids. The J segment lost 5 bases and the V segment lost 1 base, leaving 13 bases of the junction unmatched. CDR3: CASSIGSSGRAFGNEQYF. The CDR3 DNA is TGTGCCAGTAGTATAGGGAGTAGCGGGAGGGCCTTCGGCAACGAGCAGTACTTC.

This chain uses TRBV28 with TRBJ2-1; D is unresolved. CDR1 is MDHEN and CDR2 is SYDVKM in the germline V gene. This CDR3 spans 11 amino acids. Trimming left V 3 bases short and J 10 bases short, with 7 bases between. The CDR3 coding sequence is TGTGCCAGCAGTTTTCTCAGAGAGCAGTTCTTC. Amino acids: CASSFLREQFF.

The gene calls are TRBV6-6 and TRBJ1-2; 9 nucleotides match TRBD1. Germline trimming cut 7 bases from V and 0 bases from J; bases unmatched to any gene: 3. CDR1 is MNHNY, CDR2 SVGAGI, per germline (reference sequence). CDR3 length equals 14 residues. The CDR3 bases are TGTGCCAGCACCAGGACAGGGGCTAACTATGGCTACACCTTC. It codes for CASTRTGANYGYTF.

This chain's CDR3 is CTSSQNLGDEQYF. CDR3 nucleotides: TGCACCAGCAGCCAAAATTTGGGGGACGAGCAGTACTTC. The chain is built from TRBV1 and TRBJ2-5. TRBJ2-7 explains the end of the DNA better; the J call may be wrong. TRBV1 constitutes a pseudogene. The CDR3 length is 13 residues.

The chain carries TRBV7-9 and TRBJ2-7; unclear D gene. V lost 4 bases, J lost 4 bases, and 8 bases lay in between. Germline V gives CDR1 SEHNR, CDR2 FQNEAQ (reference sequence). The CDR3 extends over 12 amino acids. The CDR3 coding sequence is TGTGCCAGCAGCTCTGGGCCGTACGAGCAGTACTTC. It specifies CASSSGPYEQYF.

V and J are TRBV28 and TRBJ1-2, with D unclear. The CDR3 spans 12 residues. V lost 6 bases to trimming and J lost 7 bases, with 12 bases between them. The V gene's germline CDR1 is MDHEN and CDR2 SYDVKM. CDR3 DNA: TGTGCCAGCAGCAGGTCTTGGCGTGGCTACACCTTC. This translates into CASSRSWRGYTF.

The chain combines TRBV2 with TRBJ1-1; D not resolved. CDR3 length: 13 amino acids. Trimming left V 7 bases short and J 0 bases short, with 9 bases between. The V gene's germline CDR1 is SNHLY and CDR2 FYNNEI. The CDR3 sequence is CASTRTVNTEAFF. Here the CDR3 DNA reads TGTGCCAGCACGAGGACGGTGAACACTGAAGCTTTCTTT.

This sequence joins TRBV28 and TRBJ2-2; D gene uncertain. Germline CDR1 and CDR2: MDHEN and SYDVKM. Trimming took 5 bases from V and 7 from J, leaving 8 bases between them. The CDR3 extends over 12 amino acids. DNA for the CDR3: TGTGCCAGCAGTAAAGATAGCGGGGAGCTGTTTTTT. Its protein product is CASSKDSGELFF.

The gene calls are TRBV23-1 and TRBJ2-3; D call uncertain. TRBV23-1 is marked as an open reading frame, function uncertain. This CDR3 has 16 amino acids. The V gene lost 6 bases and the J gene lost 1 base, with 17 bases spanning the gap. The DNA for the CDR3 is TGCGCCAGCAGCCACCGTTGGCTTACCCGCACAGATACGCAGTATTTT. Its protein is CASSHRWLTRTDTQYF.

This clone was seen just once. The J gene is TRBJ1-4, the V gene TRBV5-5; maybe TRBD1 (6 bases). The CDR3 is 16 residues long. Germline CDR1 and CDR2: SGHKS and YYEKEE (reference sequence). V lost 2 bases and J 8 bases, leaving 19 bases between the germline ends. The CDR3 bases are TGTGCCAGCAGCTTTCAACAAGGAACAGGGAGAGAAAAACTGTTTTTT. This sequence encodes CASSFQQGTGREKLFF. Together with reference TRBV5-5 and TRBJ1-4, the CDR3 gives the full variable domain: DAGVTQSPTHLIKTRGQQVTLRCSPISGHKSVSWYQQVLGQGPQFIFQYYEKEERGRGNFPDRFSARQFPNYSSELNVNALLLGDSALYLCASSFQQGTGREKLFFGSGTQLSVL.

CDR3 loop: CASSMGLAGAISTDTQYF. For the CDR3, the DNA is TGTGCCAGTAGTATGGGCCTAGCGGGAGCGATCAGCACAGATACGCAGTATTTT. The chain joins TRBV19 to TRBJ2-3, with 10 positions matching TRBD2. After removal of 3 bases from V and 0 bases from J, the junction contained 9 bases not matched to a gene. CDR1 is LNHDA, CDR2 SQIVND, per germline (reference sequence). The CDR3 consists of 18 residues.

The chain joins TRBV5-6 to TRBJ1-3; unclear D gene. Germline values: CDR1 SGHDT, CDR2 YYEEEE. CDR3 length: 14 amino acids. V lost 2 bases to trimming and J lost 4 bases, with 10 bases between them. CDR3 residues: CASSFGRLGNTIYF. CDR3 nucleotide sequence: TGTGCCAGCAGCTTCGGCAGGTTGGGAAACACCATATATTTT.